The clone carrying this T cell receptor (beta chain) was picked up many times. Antigen: not known. The source of the sample is a study of molecular identifiers for immune sequencing clone quantification. Study-level findings and limits: In naive cells, clones above 20 RNA copies held under 1% of molecules, whereas in effector cells they held over 98%. Detecting spiked Jurkat TCR RNA from one cell among some 990,000 naive cells was reportedly possible.

TCRdb re-called the PCR reads through MiXCR, storing one row per CDR3 protein. The data contain approximately 630,000 distinct CDR3 sequences, 25% of them singletons. CD8+CD4-CCR7+CD45RA+ sorting gave the naive CD8 T cells. V lost 3 bases and J 2 bases, leaving 9 bases between the germline ends. This CDR3 has 14 amino acids. The germline CDR1 and CDR2 sequences are MGHDK and SYGVNS. Specimen: naive CD8+ T cells from blood, with Jurkat cell RNA spiked in. This sample's subset: FACS-sorted CD8+CD4-CCR7+CD45RA+ naive T cells. This rearrangement joins TRBV25-1 to TRBJ2-3; D may be TRBD1 (6 bases). The receptor's source is a human donor in good health. Some libraries in this study had Jurkat cell RNA spiked in. The CDR3 protein is CASSEDRYTDTQYF. The CDR3 coding sequence is TGTGCCAGCAGTGAGGACAGATACACAGATACGCAGTATTTT.